A selection of T cell receptor beta chains follows, all from one sample in a study of early T cells in non-severe SARS-CoV-2 infection. MiXCR was run by TCRdb on the 5' RACE reads, yielding one entry per CDR3 protein. The data hold more than 90,000 distinct CDR3 sequences, with about 12% observed a single time. Sequenced: whole blood. The receptors were sampled from an adult who was a healthcare worker with PCR-confirmed SARS-CoV-2 infection or an uninfected control (not recorded which). The CDR3 runs from the conserved cysteine through the conserved F or W. D genes are given only for firm matches. Size is omitted from some rows. Given values are once, few, many or a class for expanded clones.

TRBV11-2	TRBJ2-5	NA	many	CASSPNLGPGETQYF	TGTGCCAGCAGTCCCAATTTGGGGCCGGGGGAGACCCAGTACTTC
TRBV11-2	TRBJ1-2	NA	many	CASSLVAGIYGYTF	TGTGCCAGCAGCTTAGTGGCGGGTATCTATGGCTACACCTTC
TRBV4-2	TRBJ2-7	TRBD1	few	CASSQDRGGTGGQYF	TGTGCCAGCAGCCAAGATAGAGGCGGGACAGGGGGTCAGTACTTC
TRBV29-1	TRBJ2-7	TRBD2	many	CSVAAGSSGGSYEQYF	TGCAGCGTCGCCGCGGGATCCAGCGGGGGGTCCTACGAGCAGTACTTC
TRBV10-2	TRBJ1-5	TRBD1	many	CASRATGEDNQPQHF	TGCGCCAGCAGGGCTACAGGGGAAGACAATCAGCCCCAGCATTTT
TRBV20-1	TRBJ2-1	NA	many	CSARMGYGGPDNEQFF	TGCAGTGCTAGGATGGGATACGGGGGGCCAGACAATGAGCAGTTCTTC
TRBV11-1	TRBJ2-1	TRBD1	NA	CASSPPTGRSYNEQFF	TGTGCCAGCAGCCCTCCGACAGGGCGGTCCTACAATGAGCAGTTCTTC
TRBV6-5	TRBJ1-2	NA	few	CASNRKPLNSAYLVYGYTF	TGTGCCAGCAACCGTAAGCCCCTCAATTCGGCCTACTTAGTCTATGGCTACACCTTC
TRBV3-1	TRBJ1-1	NA	NA	CASSQLERDEAFF	TGTGCCAGCAGCCAGCTCGAGAGGGATGAAGCTTTCTTT
TRBV6-2/TRBV6-3	TRBJ2-7	NA	NA	CASSRAGVSSYEQYF	TGTGCCAGCAGTCGGGCCGGGGTTAGCTCCTACGAGCAGTACTTC
TRBV11-2	TRBJ2-1	TRBD2	few	CASSSRTSYNEQFF	TGTGCCAGCAGCTCACGGACTAGTTACAATGAGCAGTTCTTC
TRBV29-1	TRBJ1-2	NA	NA	CSVSQGSYGYTF	TGCAGCGTTTCCCAAGGCAGCTATGGCTACACCTTC
TRBV20-1	TRBJ1-4	NA	few	CSAPAGGSYEKLFF	TGCAGTGCCCCCGCGGGTGGTAGCTATGAAAAACTGTTTTTT
TRBV28	TRBJ1-4	TRBD1	NA	CASSLGQGKLFF	TGTGCCAGCAGTTTGGGACAGGGAAAACTGTTTTTT
TRBV6-5	TRBJ1-4	NA	NA	CASSWGANEKLFF	TGTGCCAGCAGTTGGGGGGCTAATGAAAAACTGTTTTTT
TRBV29-1	TRBJ2-3	NA	few	CSVLRQYTDTQYF	TGCAGCGTGCTTCGCCAGTACACAGATACGCAGTATTTT
TRBV7-9	TRBJ1-4	TRBD1	many	CASSPGTGGEKLFF	TGTGCCAGCAGCCCCGGGACAGGGGGCGAAAAACTGTTTTTT
TRBV20-1	TRBJ1-2	NA	many	CSARDALYGYTF	TGCAGTGCTAGAGACGCTCTCTATGGCTACACCTTC
TRBV6-2/TRBV6-3	TRBJ1-6	TRBD1	NA	CASSYSALDRGRMSLHF	TGTGCCAGCAGTTACTCGGCCCTGGACAGGGGTCGAATGTCCCTCCACTTT
TRBV7-2	TRBJ1-6	NA	many	CASSLSRGSNSPLHF	TGTGCCAGCAGCTTAAGCAGGGGCTCGAATTCACCCCTCCACTTT
TRBV4-1	TRBJ1-5	NA	many	CASHRVFTDQPQHF	TGCGCCAGCCACCGGGTTTTTACGGATCAGCCCCAGCATTTT
TRBV5-1	TRBJ1-1	TRBD1	NA	CASSLVRDSQAFF	TGCGCCAGCAGCTTGGTTAGGGACAGCCAAGCTTTCTTT
TRBV7-9	TRBJ2-3	NA	NA	CASSLGGPDTQYF	TGTGCCAGCAGCTTAGGGGGACCAGATACGCAGTATTTT
TRBV27	TRBJ1-1	NA	NA	CASGALNTEAFF	TGTGCCAGCGGGGCCTTGAACACTGAAGCTTTCTTT
TRBV20-1	TRBJ2-7	TRBD2	many	CSARLRRGGSHEQYF	TGCAGTGCTAGGCTTAGGCGGGGGGGCTCCCACGAGCAGTACTTC
TRBV7-9	TRBJ1-6	NA	NA	CASSLVSQRDSPLHF	TGTGCCAGCAGCTTAGTGTCTCAGCGTGACTCACCCCTCCACTTT
TRBV5-1	TRBJ2-5	NA	many	CASKVLPTQETQYF	TGCGCCAGCAAGGTCCTACCCACGCAAGAGACCCAGTACTTC
TRBV7-2	TRBJ2-1	TRBD2	NA	CASSVGLAGNEQFF	TGTGCCAGCAGCGTCGGACTAGCGGGTAATGAGCAGTTCTTC
TRBV28	TRBJ2-1	NA	NA	CATQTRGAYNEQFF	TGTGCCACCCAGACCCGGGGCGCCTACAATGAGCAGTTCTTC